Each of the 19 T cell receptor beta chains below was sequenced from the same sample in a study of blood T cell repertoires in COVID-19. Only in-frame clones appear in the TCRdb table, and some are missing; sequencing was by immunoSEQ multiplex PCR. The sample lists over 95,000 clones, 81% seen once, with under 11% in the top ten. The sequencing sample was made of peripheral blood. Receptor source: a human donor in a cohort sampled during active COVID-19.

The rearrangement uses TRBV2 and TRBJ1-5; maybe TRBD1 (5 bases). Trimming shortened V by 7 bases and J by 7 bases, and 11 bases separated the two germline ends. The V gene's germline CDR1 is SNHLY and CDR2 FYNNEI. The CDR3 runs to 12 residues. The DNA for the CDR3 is TGTGCCAGCACAGGGTCGCAGCAGCCCCAGCATTTT. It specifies CASTGSQQPQHF.

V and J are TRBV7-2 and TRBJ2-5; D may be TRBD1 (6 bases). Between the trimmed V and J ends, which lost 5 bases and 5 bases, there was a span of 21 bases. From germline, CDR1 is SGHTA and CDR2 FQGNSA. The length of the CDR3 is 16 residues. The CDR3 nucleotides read TGTGCCAGCAGCCCGCATCGGGCCAGGGGTATGGAGACCCAGTACTTC. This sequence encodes CASSPHRARGMETQYF.

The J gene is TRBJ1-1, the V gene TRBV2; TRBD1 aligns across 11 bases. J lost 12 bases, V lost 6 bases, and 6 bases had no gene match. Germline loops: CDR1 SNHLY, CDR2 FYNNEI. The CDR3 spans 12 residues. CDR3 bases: TGTGCCAGCAGCGTGGACAGGGGGCTGACTTTCTTT. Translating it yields CASSVDRGLTFF.

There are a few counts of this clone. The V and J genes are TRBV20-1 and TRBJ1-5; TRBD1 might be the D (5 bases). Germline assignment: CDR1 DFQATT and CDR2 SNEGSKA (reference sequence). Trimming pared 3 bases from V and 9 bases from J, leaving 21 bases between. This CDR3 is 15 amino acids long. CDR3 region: CSASRGAGLDRPQHF. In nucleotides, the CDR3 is TGCAGTGCTAGTCGCGGGGCCGGGCTTGATCGGCCCCAGCATTTT.

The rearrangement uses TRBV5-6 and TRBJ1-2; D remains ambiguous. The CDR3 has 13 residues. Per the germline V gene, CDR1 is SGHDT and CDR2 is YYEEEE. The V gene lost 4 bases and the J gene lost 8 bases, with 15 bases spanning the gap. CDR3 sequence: CASSLGFRGGYTF. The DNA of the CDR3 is TGTGCCAGCAGCCTCGGATTCCGAGGGGGCTACACCTTC.

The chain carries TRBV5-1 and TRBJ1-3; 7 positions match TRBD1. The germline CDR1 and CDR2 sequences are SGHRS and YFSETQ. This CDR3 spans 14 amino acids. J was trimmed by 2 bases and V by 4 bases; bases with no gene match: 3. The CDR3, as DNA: TGCGCCAGCAGCACCGGGACAGCTGGAAACACCATATATTTT. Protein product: CASSTGTAGNTIYF.

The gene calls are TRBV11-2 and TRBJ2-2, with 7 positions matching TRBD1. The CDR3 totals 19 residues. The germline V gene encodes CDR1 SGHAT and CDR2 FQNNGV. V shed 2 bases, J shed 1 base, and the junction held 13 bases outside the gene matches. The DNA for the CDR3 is TGTGCCAGCAGCTTACCTAGGGACAGCACCGATAGGAACACCGGGGAGCTGTTTTTT. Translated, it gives CASSLPRDSTDRNTGELFF.

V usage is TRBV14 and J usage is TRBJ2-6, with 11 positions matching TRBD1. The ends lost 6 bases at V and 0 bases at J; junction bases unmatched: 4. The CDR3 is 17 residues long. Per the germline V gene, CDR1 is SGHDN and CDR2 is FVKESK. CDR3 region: CASRRTGGLSGANVLTF. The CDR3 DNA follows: TGTGCCAGCAGAAGGACAGGGGGCCTCTCTGGGGCCAACGTCCTGACTTTC.

The CDR3 nucleotides are TGTGCCACCCGGACAGGGACCATGAACACTGAAGCTTTCTTT. As protein: CATRTGTMNTEAFF. The V and J genes are TRBV27 and TRBJ1-1; the match to TRBD1 covers 8 bases. CDR3 length equals 14 residues. J gave up 0 bases and V 10 bases, and 7 bases lay outside the gene matches. Germline V gives CDR1 MNHEY, CDR2 SMNVEV (reference sequence).

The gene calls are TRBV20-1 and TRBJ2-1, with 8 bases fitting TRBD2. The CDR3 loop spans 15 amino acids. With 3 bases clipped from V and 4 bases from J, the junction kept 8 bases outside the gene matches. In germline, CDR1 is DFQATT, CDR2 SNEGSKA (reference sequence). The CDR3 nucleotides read TGCAGTGCTAGTCCCGGGAGGGCGACTTACAATGAGCAGTTCTTC. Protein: CSASPGRATYNEQFF.

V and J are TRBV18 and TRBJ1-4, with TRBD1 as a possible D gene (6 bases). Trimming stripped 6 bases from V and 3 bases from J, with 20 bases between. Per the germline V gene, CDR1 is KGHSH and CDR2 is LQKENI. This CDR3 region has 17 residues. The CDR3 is CASSLGDAGAANEKLFF. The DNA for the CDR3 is TGTGCCAGCTCGCTGGGAGACGCGGGGGCCGCTAATGAAAAACTGTTTTTT.

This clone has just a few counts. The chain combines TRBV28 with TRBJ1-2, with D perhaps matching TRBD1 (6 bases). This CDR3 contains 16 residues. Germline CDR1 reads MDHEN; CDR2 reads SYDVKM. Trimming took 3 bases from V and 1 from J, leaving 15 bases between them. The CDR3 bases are TGTGCCAGCAGTTTCCTTGGGGACAAGTTTAACTATGGCTACACCTTC. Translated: CASSFLGDKFNYGYTF.

The CDR3 region is CASSQSGGDEQYF. CDR3 nucleotides: TGCGCCAGCAGCCAATCTGGAGGGGACGAGCAGTACTTC. The rearrangement links TRBV4-3 to TRBJ2-7; TRBD2 might be the D (6 bases). Trimming left V 2 bases short and J 5 bases short, with 10 bases between. The germline gives CDR1 LGHNA, CDR2 YSLEER. The CDR3 is made up of 13 amino acids.

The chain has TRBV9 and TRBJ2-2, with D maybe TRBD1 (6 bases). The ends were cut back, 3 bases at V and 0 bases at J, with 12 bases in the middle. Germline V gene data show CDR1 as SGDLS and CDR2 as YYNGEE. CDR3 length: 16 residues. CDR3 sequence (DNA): TGTGCCAGCAGCGCTTGGGGGACATCGAACACCGGGGAGCTGTTTTTT. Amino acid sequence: CASSAWGTSNTGELFF.

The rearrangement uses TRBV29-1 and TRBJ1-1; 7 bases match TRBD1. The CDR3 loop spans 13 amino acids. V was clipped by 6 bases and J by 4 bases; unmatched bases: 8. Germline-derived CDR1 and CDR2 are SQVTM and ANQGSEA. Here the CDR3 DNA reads TGCAGCGTCGACAGAAACAGGGGCACTGAAGCTTTCTTT. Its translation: CSVDRNRGTEAFF.

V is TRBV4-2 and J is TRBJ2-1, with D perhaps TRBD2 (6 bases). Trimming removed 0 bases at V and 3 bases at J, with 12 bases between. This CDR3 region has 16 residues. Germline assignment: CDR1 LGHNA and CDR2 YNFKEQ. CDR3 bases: TGTGCCAGCAGCCAAGAATTTCGGACTATCTACAATGAGCAGTTCTTC. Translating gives CASSQEFRTIYNEQFF.

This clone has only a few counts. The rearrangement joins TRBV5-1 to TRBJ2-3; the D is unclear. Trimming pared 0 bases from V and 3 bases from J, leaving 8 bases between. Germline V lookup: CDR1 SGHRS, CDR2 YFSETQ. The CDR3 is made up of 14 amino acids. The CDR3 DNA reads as TGCGCCAGCAGCTTGGATTCCCAGACAGATACGCAGTATTTT. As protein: CASSLDSQTDTQYF. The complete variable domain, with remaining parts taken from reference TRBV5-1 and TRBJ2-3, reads KAGVTQTPRYLIKTRGQQVTLSCSPISGHRSVSWYQQTPGQGLQFLFEYFSETQRNKGNFPGRFSGRQFSNSRSEMNVSTLELGDSALYLCASSLDSQTDTQYFGPGTRLTVL.

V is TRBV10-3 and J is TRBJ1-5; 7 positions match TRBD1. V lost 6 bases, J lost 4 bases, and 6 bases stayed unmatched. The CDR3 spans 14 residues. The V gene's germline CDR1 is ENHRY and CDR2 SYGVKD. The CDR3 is CAISPGQTNQPQHF. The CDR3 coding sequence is TGTGCCATCAGCCCGGGACAGACAAATCAGCCCCAGCATTTT.

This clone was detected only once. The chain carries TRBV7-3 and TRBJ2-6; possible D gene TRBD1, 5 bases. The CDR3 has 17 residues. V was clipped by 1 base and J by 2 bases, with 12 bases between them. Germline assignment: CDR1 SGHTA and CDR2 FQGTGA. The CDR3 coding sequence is TGTGCCAGCAGCTTAAGTACAGGCCCCCCTGGGGCCAACGTCCTGACTTTC. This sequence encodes CASSLSTGPPGANVLTF.